These 22 T cell receptor beta chains originate from one sample sequenced in a study of cytomegalovirus exposure and HLA in healthy donors. Both 60 Vbeta primers and 13 Jbeta primers went into the PCR. Here immunoSEQ multiplex PCR was the method, and the copy in TCRdb shows in-frame clones only, minus some. The data hold more than 150,000 clones, with 85% observed a single time. Material: PBMCs. The receptor set was obtained from a woman aged 18-30 years in good health and CMV-seronegative.

V usage is TRBV5-1 and J usage is TRBJ2-1; TRBD2 agrees at 9 bases. Germline CDR1 is SGHRS and CDR2 is YFSETQ. The V gene end was trimmed by 5 bases and the J gene end by 2 bases; junction bases not matched to a gene: 8. The CDR3 is 16 residues long. The CDR3, as DNA: TGCGCCAGCAGTTCCATAGCGGGGGCCGCCTACAATGAGCAGTTCTTC. Encoded protein: CASSSIAGAAYNEQFF.

The chain is built from TRBV28 and TRBJ2-3; 13 bases map to TRBD2. Germline values: CDR1 MDHEN, CDR2 SYDVKM. The CDR3 has 17 residues. The V segment lost 6 bases and the J segment 0 bases; nucleotides outside the gene matches: 6. CDR3 sequence (DNA): TGTGCCAGCAGGGGCGCGGGACTAGCGGGGAGCACAGATACGCAGTATTTT. It translates to CASRGAGLAGSTDTQYF.

The rearrangement links TRBV6-1 to TRBJ1-5; no clear D. Deletions cut 4 bases from V and 8 bases from J, with 21 bases between. The CDR3 has 16 amino acids. CDR1 and CDR2 from the germline V gene are MNHNS and SASEGT. This CDR3 is CASSGAGSNLFEPQHF. In DNA form, the CDR3 reads TGTGCCAGCAGTGGCGCCGGGTCCAACCTGTTCGAGCCCCAGCATTTT.

The chain joins TRBV19 to TRBJ1-2, with 7 nucleotides matching TRBD1. V gave up 4 bases and J gave up 4 bases; unmatched junction bases: 9. The V gene's germline CDR1 is LNHDA and CDR2 SQIVND (reference sequence). The CDR3 loop spans 15 amino acids. The CDR3 DNA reads TGTGCCAGTAGTAAACAAACAGGGGCTGGCTATGGCTACACCTTC. Its protein product is CASSKQTGAGYGYTF.

This chain links TRBV6-1 with TRBJ1-2; 7 bases line up with TRBD1. Looked up from germline, CDR1 is MNHNS and CDR2 is SASEGT. CDR3 length: 15 amino acids. J lost 4 bases, V lost 6 bases, and 11 bases had no gene match. CDR3 coding DNA: TGTGCCAGCAGGGATAGACAGGGTGATACCTATGGCTACACCTTC. Translated, it gives CASRDRQGDTYGYTF.

Only one count was recorded for this clone. V usage is TRBV7-2 and J usage is TRBJ2-2; weak D call: TRBD2 (6 bases). The CDR3 consists of 15 residues. CDR1 SGHTA and CDR2 FQGNSA come from the germline V gene. Deletions cut 1 base from V and 5 bases from J, with 11 bases between. The CDR3, as DNA: TGTGCCAGCAGCTTAGGTGGCAGCGGGACCGGGGAGCTGTTTTTT. This codes for CASSLGGSGTGELFF.

This rearrangement joins TRBV23-1 to TRBJ2-7; the match to TRBD1 covers 8 bases. TRBV23-1 qualifies as an ORF whose function is uncertain. CDR3 length equals 17 residues. V lost 3 bases, J lost 2 bases, and 12 bases stayed unmatched. The CDR3 spells CASSHPPDREPPYEQYF. The CDR3, as DNA: TGCGCCAGCAGTCATCCCCCGGACAGGGAGCCCCCCTACGAGCAGTACTTC.

The chain is built from TRBV7-8 and TRBJ2-1, with a tentative D call TRBD1 (5 bases). Germline CDR1 reads SGHVS; CDR2 reads FQNEAQ. This CDR3 spans 13 amino acids. The V gene lost 0 bases and the J gene lost 8 bases, with 8 bases spanning the gap. CDR3 bases: TGTGCCAGCAGCTTAGCGGTGACAGATGAGCAGTTCTTC. Translating it yields CASSLAVTDEQFF.

The rearrangement uses TRBV7-6 and TRBJ2-5; 7 bases are shared with TRBD1. CDR1 SGHVS and CDR2 FNYEAQ come from the germline V gene. V dropped 2 bases and J dropped 4; count of bases not matched to a gene: 1. This CDR3 has 13 residues. The CDR3 DNA reads as TGTGCCAGCAGCTTATGGACAGGAGAGACCCAGTACTTC. As protein: CASSLWTGETQYF.

The V gene is TRBV27, the J gene TRBJ2-3; 9 positions match TRBD2. The CDR3 sequence is 14 residues long. Per the germline V gene, CDR1 is MNHEY and CDR2 is SMNVEV (reference sequence). J gave up 13 bases and V 7 bases, and 15 bases lay outside the gene matches. In DNA, the CDR3 is TGTGCCAGCACCAGTCCCGGGACTAGCCCGAGGGAGTATTTT. It specifies CASTSPGTSPREYF.

Note on this clone: Other DNA sequences from this sample encode an identical CDR3 as well. The chain combines TRBV4-1 with TRBJ1-2; 10 bases fit TRBD1. The CDR3 covers 13 residues. Germline V CDR1 and CDR2: MGHRA, YSYEKL. The V segment lost 5 bases and the J segment 5 bases; nucleotides outside the gene matches: 2. The CDR3 DNA reads TGCGCCAGCAGCTTGGGACAGGGGTATGGCTACACCTTC. Amino acids: CASSLGQGYGYTF.

This rearrangement joins TRBV5-4 to TRBJ2-1, with D perhaps TRBD1 (6 bases). Trimming stripped 0 bases from V and 0 bases from J, with 7 bases between. This CDR3 has 15 amino acids. Germline CDR1 reads SGHNT; CDR2 reads YYREEE (reference sequence). The CDR3 here is CASSLAQGSYNEQFF. CDR3 bases: TGTGCCAGCAGCTTGGCACAGGGCTCCTACAATGAGCAGTTCTTC.

The chain has TRBV6-5 and TRBJ2-2; D may be TRBD2 (6 bases). CDR1 MNHEY and CDR2 SVGAGI come from the germline V gene. This CDR3 spans 14 amino acids. Deletions cut 6 bases from V and 4 bases from J, with 12 bases between. Here the CDR3 DNA reads TGTGCCAGCAGACCGGGACTGACCACCGGGGAGCTGTTTTTT. This translates into CASRPGLTTGELFF.

This chain uses TRBV19 with TRBJ2-1, with TRBD2 matching 12 bases. This CDR3 is built from 15 residues. Germline CDR1 LNHDA, CDR2 SQIVND (reference sequence). Trimming removed 1 base from V and 5 bases from J; junction bases left unmatched: 0. The CDR3 DNA reads TGTGCCAGTAGTATAGGGACTAGCGGGAACAATGAGCAGTTCTTC. Encoded protein: CASSIGTSGNNEQFF.

This clone has a single count. This sequence joins TRBV6-5 and TRBJ2-7; D is possibly TRBD1 (6 bases). Trimming left V 5 bases short and J 6 bases short, with 17 bases between. Germline assignment: CDR1 MNHEY and CDR2 SVGAGI. The CDR3 is 14 amino acids. The CDR3 DNA reads TGTGCCAGCAGTCCCCAGACAGGTCGGGGCGAGCAGTACTTC. It encodes CASSPQTGRGEQYF.

V and J are TRBV10-3 and TRBJ2-3, with 7 bases that match TRBD2. Trimming removed 6 bases from V and 5 bases from J; junction bases left unmatched: 11. CDR1 and CDR2 (germline): ENHRY, SYGVKD. There are 15 residues in the CDR3. CDR3 bases: TGTGCCATCAGGACCCCTGGGGGGGATCAAGATACGCAGTATTTT. It codes for CAIRTPGGDQDTQYF.

The CDR3 here is CASTTTGVGGYTF. The CDR3 coding sequence is TGCGCCAGCACTACCACAGGGGTAGGGGGCTACACCTTC. This chain joins TRBV10-2 and TRBJ1-2; 7 bases fit TRBD1. Germline V lookup: CDR1 WSHSY, CDR2 SAAADI. V lost 7 bases, J lost 8 bases, and 10 bases stayed unmatched. This CDR3 is built from 13 residues.

The rearrangement uses TRBV7-9 and TRBJ2-7; 10 bases agree with TRBD1. The CDR3 covers 15 residues. Trimming cost V 1 base and J 3 bases; bases outside gene matches: 3. Germline loops: CDR1 SEHNR, CDR2 FQNEAQ (reference sequence). The DNA of the CDR3 is TGTGCCAGCAGCTTAGGACAGGGGGCCAACTACGAGCAGTACTTC. Amino acids: CASSLGQGANYEQYF.

This chain uses TRBV27 with TRBJ2-4; D gene uncertain. The CDR3 runs 14 residues. Trimming left V 3 bases short and J 8 bases short, with 14 bases between. Germline CDR1 and CDR2: MNHEY and SMNVEV (reference sequence). CDR3 region: CASSFRPRGDIQYF. CDR3 DNA sequence: TGTGCCAGCAGTTTCAGGCCCCGTGGCGACATTCAGTACTTC.

This clone has only one observation. The chain combines TRBV11-2 with TRBJ2-7, with a tentative D call TRBD1 (6 bases). Germline V gene data show CDR1 as SGHAT and CDR2 as FQNNGV. This CDR3 is built from 16 residues. The V end lost 2 bases, the J end lost 0 bases, and 14 bases lay between the germline ends. The CDR3 DNA follows: TGTGCCAGCAGCTTAAATTACCAGGGGACCTCCTACGAGCAGTACTTC. Translation: CASSLNYQGTSYEQYF.

This chain joins TRBV6-5 and TRBJ1-4; 7 nucleotides line up with TRBD1. Germline V gene lookup returns CDR1 MNHEY and CDR2 SVGAGI. J gave up 11 bases and V 4 bases, and 7 bases lay outside the gene matches. The CDR3 is made up of 13 amino acids. CDR3 in amino acids: CASSSQGGEKLFF. The DNA for the CDR3 is TGTGCCAGCAGTTCCCAGGGGGGAGAGAAACTGTTTTTT.

This clone was counted a few times. DNA of the CDR3: TGTGCCAGCAGTTACTCGCAGTTGTCTGGGGCCAACGTCCTGACTTTC. It yields the protein CASSYSQLSGANVLTF. The J gene is TRBJ2-6, the V gene TRBV6-5; no definite D call. V dropped 0 bases and J dropped 1 base, with 7 bases sitting between them. This CDR3 comprises 16 residues. Germline V CDR1 and CDR2: MNHEY, SVGAGI.